This TCR beta chain comes out of a study of Ad26.COV2.S vaccination and SARS-CoV-2 variants. General study points: Placebo recipients and vaccine recipients were similar in non-spike TCR breadth.

Treatment specified: about 20 received Ad26.COV2.S at low or high dose, single or two shots; about 5 received placebo; per-sample allocation not given. Following the first vaccine or placebo injection, samples were taken on day 63. Wuhan-strain SARS-CoV-2 spike was expressed by the Ad26 vector that made up the vaccine. The data were produced by immunoSEQ multiplex PCR, yet TCRdb's version contains in-frame clones alone and is incomplete. The sample lists 300,000 to 400,000 clones, roughly 90% occurring once. Details on this clone: Its antigen is as yet unknown.

CDR1 is LNHDA, CDR2 SQIVND, per germline (reference sequence). The V end lost 7 bases, the J end lost 6 bases, and 19 bases lay between the germline ends. CDR3 size: 15 residues. This clonotype was sampled from a person between 18 and 60 years old who received the Ad26.COV2.S COVID-19 vaccine or a placebo. This sample comprised peripheral blood, obtained in a trial of Ad26.COV2.S vaccine versus placebo. The V call is TRBV19, the J call TRBJ1-5; tentatively, D is TRBD1 (5 bases). As DNA, the CDR3 is TGTGCCAGTACTTGGGGAGGGGTTATTAGTCAGCCCCAGCATTTT. Its translation: CASTWGGVISQPQHF.